Below, 2 T cell receptor beta chains from the same sample are listed, as sequenced in a study of vaccination and CD4 T cells after COVID-19. For these TCRs, the target antigens are not known. Indicated treatment: approximately 11-day PBMC culture with coronavirus spike peptide pools or control peptides (ViraFEST assay). Sequencing of cultured CD4+ T cell DNA used the Oncomine TCR Beta short-read assay. TCRdb processed the PCR reads anew with MiXCR; each CDR3 protein has one entry. The sample yields thousands of distinct CDR3 sequences, roughly three quarters seen once. Sequenced input: CD4+ T cells from blood, cultured in vitro. The receptors shown here come from a human donor who had recovered from COVID-19.

This clonotype showed up just a few times. The chain carries TRBV15 and TRBJ1-1; perhaps TRBD1 as D (6 bases). V was shortened by 4 bases and J by 7 bases, with 16 bases between the two germline ends. CDR3 length: 14 residues. Germline values: CDR1 LNHNV, CDR2 YYDKDF (reference sequence). Here the CDR3 DNA reads TGTGCCACCAGCACAAACAGGGATTTTGGTGAAGCTTTCTTT. Its translation is CATSTNRDFGEAFF.

The chain is built from TRBV10-3 and TRBJ1-1; no firm D call. Germline V CDR1 and CDR2: ENHRY, SYGVKD. The CDR3 extends over 13 amino acids. V gave up 2 bases and J gave up 1 base, with 5 bases separating them. The CDR3 protein is CAISEIQNTEAFF. The CDR3 coding sequence is TGTGCCATCAGTGAGATCCAGAACACTGAAGCTTTCTTT.